A selection of T cell receptor beta chains follows, all from one sample in a study of cytomegalovirus exposure and HLA in healthy donors. Sequenced by immunoSEQ multiplex PCR; TCRdb stores in-frame clones only, minus some. The sample holds more than 150,000 clones, roughly 87% seen once. The material sequenced was PBMCs. The receptor set was obtained from a girl under three years old in good health and CMV-seronegative. Each CDR3 is given with its conserved first and last residue. D genes are given only for firm matches. The listing skips clone size in some rows; elsewhere it reads once, few, many or a size class.

v_gene	d_gene	j_gene	abundance	CDR3nt	CDR3aa
TRBV6-5	TRBD1	TRBJ1-1	NA	TGTGCCAGCAGTTACCGGACAGGGGGTACTGAAGCTTTCTTT	CASSYRTGGTEAFF
TRBV19	TRBD2	TRBJ2-2	NA	TGTGCCAGTAGCCCATCCGGGGAGGGGACGAACACCGGGGAGCTGTTTTTT	CASSPSGEGTNTGELFF
TRBV2	NA	TRBJ1-4	once	TGTGCCAGCAGTGCAACCCGGGATGAAAAACTGTTTTTT	CASSATRDEKLFF
TRBV19	NA	TRBJ1-2	NA	TGTGCCAGTAGTATACAGGGTTATAATGGCTACACCTTC	CASSIQGYNGYTF
TRBV6-5	TRBD2	TRBJ2-7	NA	TGTGCCAGCAGTTACTTAGTAGCGGGAGTGTACGAGCAGTACTTC	CASSYLVAGVYEQYF
TRBV10-2	NA	TRBJ1-1	NA	TGCGCCAGCAGTGCTAAGGGGAAGAGCACTGAAGCTTTCTTT	CASSAKGKSTEAFF
TRBV15	TRBD1	TRBJ1-2	NA	TGTGCCACCAGCAGAGTTGGATCAGGGGGGTACTTTGGCTACACCTTC	CATSRVGSGGYFGYTF
TRBV11-3	NA	TRBJ2-5	NA	TGTGCCAGCAGCTTAGCGTTCGGGGAGACCCAGTACTTC	CASSLAFGETQYF
TRBV4-1	NA	TRBJ2-1	NA	TGCGCCAGCAGCCAAGGGTTAGCGGCTCGCAATGAGCAGTTCTTC	CASSQGLAARNEQFF
TRBV19	TRBD2	TRBJ2-7	NA	TGTGCCAGTAGAGAGGCTAGCGGGAGGGCCGCAGAATCCTACGAGCAGTACTTC	CASREASGRAAESYEQYF
TRBV9	TRBD2	TRBJ2-5	NA	TGTGCCAGCAGCCTAAGCCCCCTAGCGGAAGAGACCCAGTACTTC	CASSLSPLAEETQYF
TRBV5-6	NA	TRBJ2-1	NA	TGTGCCAGCAAACTTAAGTACAGGGACAATGAGCAGTTCTTC	CASKLKYRDNEQFF
TRBV2	NA	TRBJ1-1	NA	TGTGCCAGCAGTGGACAGACGAACACTGAAGCTTTCTTT	CASSGQTNTEAFF
TRBV21-1	NA	TRBJ2-3	once	TGTGCCAGCAGCAAAGGTGGAGGGACTAGCGGGAGCACAGATACGCAGTATTTT	CASSKGGGTSGSTDTQYF
TRBV30	TRBD1	TRBJ1-5	NA	TGTGCCTGGGGTGGCAGGGGGCAAACTCAGCCCCAGCATTTT	CAWGGRGQTQPQHF
TRBV2	TRBD1	TRBJ2-1	NA	TGTGCCAGCAGTGACGTACTTACAGGGGACGACAATGAGCAGTTCTTC	CASSDVLTGDDNEQFF
TRBV9	TRBD1	TRBJ1-6	NA	TGTGCCAGCAGCCCCATTGGGCAGGGGGCGAATTCACCCCTCCACTTT	CASSPIGQGANSPLHF
TRBV27	TRBD1	TRBJ2-7	NA	TGTGCCAGCAGTTTTTCTGGGACAGGTCGGCTCGAGCAGTACTTC	CASSFSGTGRLEQYF
TRBV7-8	NA	TRBJ1-3	NA	TGTGCCAGCAGCTTCAAAGGGGGGGTCTCTGGAAACACCATATATTTT	CASSFKGGVSGNTIYF
TRBV7-3	TRBD2	TRBJ2-3	once	TGTGCCAGCAGCTTAGGGACTAGCGGCACAGATACGCAGTATTTT	CASSLGTSGTDTQYF
TRBV7-2	NA	TRBJ1-3	NA	TGTGCCAGCAGCTTAGTAGTGAGGGCCCTAAGCTACTCTGGAAACACCATATATTTT	CASSLVVRALSYSGNTIYF
TRBV7-8	NA	TRBJ2-1	once	TGTGCCAGCAGCTTAGTCACGGGACTTATCTATGATGAGCAGTTCTTC	CASSLVTGLIYDEQFF
TRBV7-2	TRBD1	TRBJ2-7	NA	TGTGCCAGCAGTCTGGACAGGGACCACGAGCAGTACTTC	CASSLDRDHEQYF
TRBV5-6	NA	TRBJ1-2	NA	TGTGCCAGCAGCTTAACAGGGCCTAACTATGGCTACACCTTC	CASSLTGPNYGYTF
TRBV11-2	NA	TRBJ1-4	NA	TGTGCCAGCAGCTTAGCTACTAGTGAAAAACTGTTTTTT	CASSLATSEKLFF
TRBV5-1	NA	TRBJ1-4	NA	TGCGCCAGCAGCTTGGGCAGGGCCTTAGGTGTAGGGAAACTGTTTTTT	CASSLGRALGVGKLFF
TRBV13	NA	TRBJ2-2	NA	TGTGCCAGCAGCCCCCCCCTCTCGACCGGGGAGCTGTTTTTT	CASSPPLSTGELFF
TRBV5-5	NA	TRBJ2-7	NA	TGTGCCAGCAGCTTGGTCGGACAGACCGAGCAGTACTTC	CASSLVGQTEQYF
TRBV9	NA	TRBJ2-4	NA	TGTGCCAGCAGCGGGAGCACAGGGATAAGAAACATTCAGTACTTC	CASSGSTGIRNIQYF
TRBV11-3	NA	TRBJ2-7	NA	TGTGCCAGCAGCCCACTGGGCAGGGACGAGCAGTACTTC	CASSPLGRDEQYF
TRBV7-9	TRBD1	TRBJ1-1	NA	TGTGCCAGCAGCAGCCAAGCAGGGGGGATGATGAACACTGAAGCTTTCTTT	CASSSQAGGMMNTEAFF